A single sample is the source of the 18 T cell receptor beta chains below, sequenced in a study of cytomegalovirus exposure and HLA in healthy donors. The method was immunoSEQ multiplex PCR; TCRdb's version includes in-frame clones alone and lacks a portion of them. The sample has approximately 280,000 clones; 86% are singletons. Sample: PBMCs. The receptors were sampled from a woman aged 18-29 years in good health and CMV-seronegative.

The chain carries TRBV18 and TRBJ2-5; maybe TRBD1 (5 bases). Trimming left V 6 bases short and J 1 base short, with 15 bases between. Germline V CDR1 and CDR2: KGHSH, LQKENI. This CDR3 has 15 amino acids. CDR3 DNA: TGTGCCAGCTCCCCCCAGGGTGGCCTCCAAGAGACCCAGTACTTC. Translated: CASSPQGGLQETQYF.

The chain recombines TRBV6-6 with TRBJ1-1, with D possibly TRBD1 on 6 matching bases. Germline assignment: CDR1 MNHNY and CDR2 SVGAGI (reference sequence). The ends were cut back, 2 bases at V and 0 bases at J, with 13 bases in the middle. The CDR3 spans 16 residues. CDR3 sequence reads: CASSYPLDRLNTEAFF. The CDR3 DNA follows: TGTGCCAGCAGTTACCCGCTAGACAGGCTGAACACTGAAGCTTTCTTT.

The rearrangement uses TRBV29-1 and TRBJ1-2, with 8 positions matching TRBD1. This CDR3 has 16 residues. Germline V lookup: CDR1 SQVTM, CDR2 ANQGSEA. V lost 3 bases, J lost 2 bases, and 11 bases stayed unmatched. CDR3 amino acids: CSVDSSPDRDNYGYTF. The CDR3 region has the DNA TGCAGCGTTGATTCGTCTCCGGACAGGGACAACTATGGCTACACCTTC.

The genes are TRBV6-5 and TRBJ1-5; D uncertain. The V gene lost 5 bases and the J gene lost 1 base, with 12 bases spanning the gap. Germline V CDR1 and CDR2: MNHEY, SVGAGI. This CDR3 contains 15 residues. CDR3 in DNA: TGTGCCAGCAGTCCACAGAGTAGGAGCAATCAGCCCCAGCATTTT. It codes for CASSPQSRSNQPQHF.

This clone was counted once. J is TRBJ2-7 and V is TRBV11-2; TRBD1 matches at 8 bases. The CDR3 totals 15 residues. With V trimmed by 3 bases and J by 4 bases, 8 bases remained unmatched. The germline V gene encodes CDR1 SGHAT and CDR2 FQNNGV. CDR3 sequence (DNA): TGTGCCAGCAGCTTGTCTGGACAGGGACTTTACGAGCAGTACTTC. It codes for CASSLSGQGLYEQYF.

The CDR3 nucleotides are TGCAGCGTTGAAAACAGGGAAAACTATGGCTACACCTTC. This gives the protein CSVENRENYGYTF. V usage is TRBV29-1 and J usage is TRBJ1-2, with D perhaps matching TRBD1 (6 bases). Deletions cut 2 bases from V and 2 bases from J, with 9 bases between. The CDR3 is 13 residues long. Germline V gene lookup returns CDR1 SQVTM and CDR2 ANQGSEA.

This clone was counted once. V gene TRBV6-5 combines with J gene TRBJ1-2; maybe TRBD1 (5 bases). V lost 0 bases to trimming and J lost 8 bases, with 16 bases between them. Germline CDR1 and CDR2: MNHEY and SVGAGI. The CDR3 consists of 15 residues. CDR3 coding DNA: TGTGCCAGCAGTTACTCGACGGCCAGGGCGGGGGGCTACACCTTC. The encoded protein is CASSYSTARAGGYTF.

The chain joins TRBV6-5 to TRBJ2-1; D possibly corresponds to TRBD2 (6 bases). This CDR3 has 15 residues. The ends were cut back, 2 bases at V and 4 bases at J, with 12 bases in the middle. Germline V gene sequence: CDR1 MNHEY, CDR2 SVGAGI. The DNA for the CDR3 is TGTGCCAGCAGTTACGGCCGGGACTTGTACAATGAGCAGTTCTTC. Translating gives CASSYGRDLYNEQFF.

The genes are TRBV27 and TRBJ2-7, with TRBD1 matching over 9 bases. Germline CDR1 is MNHEY and CDR2 is SMNVEV (reference sequence). This CDR3 is 17 amino acids long. After removal of 5 bases from V and 1 base from J, the junction contained 12 bases not matched to a gene. Here the CDR3 reads CASSPSFPGQGSYEQYF. The CDR3 DNA reads as TGTGCCAGCAGTCCTTCCTTTCCGGGACAGGGTTCCTACGAGCAGTACTTC.

The chain joins TRBV6-1 to TRBJ2-5; TRBD2 matches at 13 bases. The CDR3 runs to 18 residues. After removal of 3 bases from V and 4 bases from J, the junction contained 11 bases not matched to a gene. The germline V gene encodes CDR1 MNHNS and CDR2 SASEGT. CDR3: CASSDRLAGGPWGETQYF. The CDR3 nucleotides read TGTGCCAGCAGTGATAGACTAGCGGGAGGCCCGTGGGGAGAGACCCAGTACTTC.

This clone was detected once. The chain combines TRBV6-6 with TRBJ2-7, with TRBD2 matching 7 bases. From germline, CDR1 is MNHNY and CDR2 SVGAGI (reference sequence). This CDR3 contains 15 residues. V was clipped by 6 bases and J by 3 bases; unmatched bases: 11. The CDR3 nucleotides read TGTGCCAGCAGCCCTACGGCTAGCGGCAACTACGAGCAGTACTTC. It specifies CASSPTASGNYEQYF.

V and J are TRBV6-5 and TRBJ2-7, with 11 nucleotides matching TRBD1. The length of the CDR3 is 15 residues. Trimming at V came to 6 bases and at J to 7 bases, leaving 11 bases not matched to a gene. Germline-derived CDR1 and CDR2 are MNHEY and SVGAGI. CDR3 loop: CASSRAGTGGQEQYF. In DNA form, the CDR3 reads TGTGCCAGCAGCCGCGCCGGGACAGGGGGACAGGAGCAGTACTTC.

CDR3 nucleotides: TGTGCCAGCAGTTGGAGCGGGGAGCAGTTCTTC. Its translation is CASSWSGEQFF. The V call is TRBV27, the J call TRBJ2-1, with D possibly being TRBD2 (6 bases). The germline CDR1 and CDR2 sequences are MNHEY and SMNVEV (reference sequence). V was pared by 4 bases and J by 10 bases, with 8 bases between. There are 11 residues in the CDR3.

V and J are TRBV19 and TRBJ2-3; perhaps TRBD1 as D (6 bases). There are 14 residues in the CDR3. Germline V gives CDR1 LNHDA, CDR2 SQIVND (reference sequence). V lost 6 bases, J lost 4 bases, and 14 bases lay in between. In nucleotides, the CDR3 is TGTGCCAGTAGACAGGCAGGGGCCGCAGATACGCAGTATTTT. Its translation is CASRQAGAADTQYF.

The CDR3 bases are TGTGCCTGGAGTGTACAGTGGGCTGGGGCAGGGGGCAATCAGCCCCAGCATTTT. Protein product: CAWSVQWAGAGGNQPQHF. This chain uses TRBV30 with TRBJ1-5; TRBD1 is a possible D gene (6 bases). CDR3 length: 18 residues. Trimming cost V 0 bases and J 2 bases, with 20 bases left between them. Per the germline V gene, CDR1 is GTSNPN and CDR2 is SVGIG (reference sequence).

For the CDR3, the DNA is TGCAGCGTTGAAGATTTAGGGACAGGGGGAGCGGACTATGGCTACACCTTC. It specifies CSVEDLGTGGADYGYTF. The J gene is TRBJ1-2, the V gene TRBV29-1; TRBD1 agrees at 11 bases. Germline V gene data show CDR1 as SQVTM and CDR2 as ANQGSEA. The V and J ends lost 0 bases and 3 bases, in that order; junction bases with no gene match: 9. The CDR3 consists of 17 residues.

This chain joins TRBV5-1 and TRBJ2-1; 9 bases are a match to TRBD2. Germline lookup yields CDR1 SGHRS and CDR2 YFSETQ. V was pared by 1 base and J by 3 bases, with 8 bases of the junction left unmatched. The CDR3 sequence is 17 residues long. Here the CDR3 DNA reads TGCGCCAGCAGCTTGAGTAGTCTAGCGGGGTACTACAATGAGCAGTTCTTC. Amino acid sequence: CASSLSSLAGYYNEQFF.

Points on this clone: Other DNA sequences in the sample encode the same CDR3. The chain employs TRBV4-3 and TRBJ2-7, with D tentatively TRBD2 (5 bases). The CDR3 spans 13 residues. The V gene lost 0 bases and the J gene lost 6 bases, with 9 bases spanning the gap. Germline lookup yields CDR1 LGHNA and CDR2 YSLEER. The CDR3 DNA reads TGCGCCAGCAGCCAAGATAAAGGAGGCGAGCAGTACTTC. Translation gives CASSQDKGGEQYF.